The present TCR beta chain was sequenced within a study of blood T cell repertoires in COVID-19. Turning to the study itself: Spain, Italy and the United States supplied samples that represented acute and convalescent COVID-19. In each case, the material was cDNA or gDNA derived from T cells, B-cell-depleted T cells, or PBMCs.

Original processing notes: Researchers report that nucleated cell counts were estimated from reference gene primer amplification. Here immunoSEQ multiplex PCR was the method, and the copy in TCRdb shows in-frame clones only, minus some. V and J calls and clone size follow that table, whereas D and trimming were derived from the DNA. Here the sample spans 150,000 to 200,000 clones, more than 75% being singletons. Germline V gene data show CDR1 as LGHDT and CDR2 as YNNKEL (reference sequence). The V end was cut by 6 bases, the J end by 7 bases, with 15 bases between. The CDR3 covers 13 residues. This clonotype was obtained from a person aged 70 to 85 with COVID-19, enrolled during active disease. The chain carries TRBV3-1 (or the pseudogene TRBV3-2) and TRBJ1-1; D is possibly TRBD1 (5 bases). The sequenced sample consisted of peripheral blood. The CDR3, as DNA: TGTGCCAGCAGAGGGGACGGGCGGGGTGAAGCTTTCTTT. Translating it yields CASRGDGRGEAFF.